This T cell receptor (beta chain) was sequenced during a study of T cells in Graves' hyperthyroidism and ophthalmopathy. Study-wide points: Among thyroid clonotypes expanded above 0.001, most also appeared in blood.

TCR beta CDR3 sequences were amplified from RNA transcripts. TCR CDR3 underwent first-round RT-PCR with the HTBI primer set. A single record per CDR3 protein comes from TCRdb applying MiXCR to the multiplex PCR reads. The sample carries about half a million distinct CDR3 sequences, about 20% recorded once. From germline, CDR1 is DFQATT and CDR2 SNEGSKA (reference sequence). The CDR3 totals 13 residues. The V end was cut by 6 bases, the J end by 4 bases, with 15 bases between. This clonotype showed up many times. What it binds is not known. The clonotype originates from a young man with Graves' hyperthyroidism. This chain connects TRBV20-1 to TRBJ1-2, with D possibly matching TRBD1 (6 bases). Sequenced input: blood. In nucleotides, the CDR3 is TGCAGTGCCCAACAGGGCATGGGCTATGGCTACACCTTC. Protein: CSAQQGMGYGYTF.